This passage covers 15 T cell receptor beta chains from one sample sequenced in a study of T cell responses to AZD1222 COVID-19 vaccine. The data were produced by immunoSEQ multiplex PCR, yet TCRdb's version contains in-frame clones alone and is incomplete. The sample carries under 150,000 clones, about 93% recorded once. The source was peripheral blood, collected on day 0 of AZD1222 vaccination. Source of these receptors: an adult in good health.

The rearrangement uses TRBV5-6 and TRBJ1-6; TRBD1 might be the D (5 bases). Per germline, CDR1 SGHDT and CDR2 YYEEEE. CDR3 size: 16 residues. V lost 2 bases, J lost 7 bases, and 16 bases lay in between. The CDR3: CASSFVSVGANSPLHF. CDR3 DNA sequence: TGTGCCAGCAGCTTTGTGTCGGTTGGGGCCAATTCACCCCTCCACTTT.

CDR3 region: CASGLAGGPPDTQYF. The CDR3 coding sequence is TGTGCCAGCGGATTAGCGGGAGGGCCCCCAGATACGCAGTATTTT. The chain employs TRBV6-5 and TRBJ2-3; 11 bases agree with TRBD2. Per germline, CDR1 MNHEY and CDR2 SVGAGI. The CDR3 contains 15 residues. Trimming took 8 bases from V and 4 from J; bases not matched to a gene: 8.

The V gene is TRBV19, the J gene TRBJ1-2; 7 bases line up with TRBD1. The CDR3 consists of 14 residues. Germline V gene lookup returns CDR1 LNHDA and CDR2 SQIVND (reference sequence). Trimming cost V 5 bases and J 4 bases; bases outside gene matches: 7. CDR3 residues: CASSSAGQLYGYTF. In DNA, the CDR3 is TGTGCCAGTAGTTCCGCGGGACAGCTCTATGGCTACACCTTC. Combining the CDR3 with reference TRBV19 and TRBJ1-2 gives the whole variable domain DGGITQSPKYLFRKEGQNVTLSCEQNLNHDAMYWYRQDPGQGLRLIYYSQIVNDFQKGDIAEGYSVSREKKESFPLTVTSAQKNPTAFYLCASSSAGQLYGYTFGSGTRLTVV.

J is TRBJ1-1 and V is TRBV9; D might be TRBD1 (6 bases). The V gene lost 6 bases and the J gene lost 1 base, with 13 bases spanning the gap. The CDR3 runs 14 residues. Per germline, CDR1 SGDLS and CDR2 YYNGEE. The CDR3 region is CASNGGHANTEAFF. The CDR3 region has the DNA TGTGCCAGCAACGGGGGACACGCGAACACTGAAGCTTTCTTT.

This clone was seen once. The V call is TRBV4-3, the J call TRBJ2-7; 11 bases align to TRBD2. J gave up 4 bases and V 4 bases, and 3 bases lay outside the gene matches. The germline V gene encodes CDR1 LGHNA and CDR2 YSLEER. The CDR3 runs 14 residues. CDR3 sequence reads: CASSLASGGYEQYF. CDR3 DNA sequence: TGCGCCAGCAGCCTGGCTAGCGGGGGGTACGAGCAGTACTTC.

The V and J genes are TRBV28 and TRBJ1-2; D ambiguous. The CDR3 sequence is 13 residues long. Between the trimmed V and J ends, which lost 7 bases and 6 bases, there was a span of 15 bases. CDR1 and CDR2 (germline): MDHEN, SYDVKM. The CDR3 DNA reads as TGTGCCAGCAACCCAGGCAACGCGAATGGCTACACCTTC. This sequence encodes CASNPGNANGYTF.

The chain combines TRBV3-1 (or the pseudogene TRBV3-2) with TRBJ1-3; D may be TRBD1 (6 bases). V was shortened by 3 bases and J by 4 bases, with 13 bases between the two germline ends. Germline CDR1 LGHDT, CDR2 YNNKEL (reference sequence). The CDR3 loop spans 15 amino acids. The CDR3 DNA sequence: TGTGCCAGCAGCCAGGCGGGGGGGCTAGGAAACACCATATATTTT. It codes for CASSQAGGLGNTIYF.

The chain recombines TRBV7-2 with TRBJ2-7, with D possibly TRBD1 on 6 matching bases. Per the germline V gene, CDR1 is SGHTA and CDR2 is FQGNSA. CDR3 length equals 14 residues. V was shortened by 5 bases and J by 6 bases, with 17 bases between the two germline ends. CDR3 sequence: CASSSQLARGEQYF. The DNA for the CDR3 is TGTGCCAGCAGCAGCCAGTTGGCCAGGGGCGAGCAGTACTTC.

The V and J genes are TRBV30 and TRBJ2-7; TRBD2 matches 11 bases. The CDR3 has 14 amino acids. CDR1 is GTSNPN and CDR2 is SVGIG in the germline V gene (reference sequence). V shed 3 bases and J 1 base; nucleotides not matched to a gene: 2. The CDR3 protein is CAWRGLAVSYEQYF. CDR3 bases: TGTGCCTGGAGGGGACTAGCGGTTTCCTACGAGCAGTACTTC.

V gene TRBV5-1 combines with J gene TRBJ2-7; 7 bases are a match to TRBD2. V trimming: 3 bases; J trimming: 4 bases; junction bases outside the gene matches: 7. Germline CDR1 reads SGHRS; CDR2 reads YFSETQ. The CDR3 sequence is 14 residues long. CDR3 sequence (DNA): TGCGCCAGCAGCTGGGGCGAGCGGGATTACGAGCAGTACTTC. This encodes CASSWGERDYEQYF.

The CDR3, as DNA: TGCGCCAGCAGCAGGGAAAGCGACACTGAAGCTTTCTTT. Its translation: CASSRESDTEAFF. The J gene is TRBJ1-1, the V gene TRBV5-1; D gene ambiguous. Germline CDR1 reads SGHRS; CDR2 reads YFSETQ. V lost 4 bases and J lost 3, with 10 bases in between. This CDR3 region has 13 residues.

The chain joins TRBV6-4 to TRBJ2-7, with 9 positions matching TRBD1. The CDR3 loop spans 14 amino acids. The germline V gene has CDR1 MRHNA and CDR2 SNTAGT. V shed 6 bases and J 2 bases; nucleotides not matched to a gene: 5. The CDR3 DNA is TGTGCCAGCAGCCCGGGACAGGGAGCCTACGAGCAGTACTTC. It is translated as CASSPGQGAYEQYF.

V is TRBV7-8 and J is TRBJ2-3, with 7 bases fitting TRBD1. The J segment lost 5 bases and the V segment lost 0 bases, leaving 11 bases of the junction unmatched. CDR3 length: 17 amino acids. Germline V CDR1 and CDR2: SGHVS, FQNEAQ. The DNA for the CDR3 is TGTGCCAGCAGCTTAGCGGGGACAGCAAAATCGGGAGATACGCAGTATTTT. As protein: CASSLAGTAKSGDTQYF.

The chain uses TRBV6-6 and TRBJ2-7; perhaps D is TRBD1 or TRBD2 (6 bases each). The CDR3 has 15 residues. The germline V and J ends were trimmed by 5 bases and 4 bases, with 18 bases remaining between them. Per the germline V gene, CDR1 is MNHNY and CDR2 is SVGAGI (reference sequence). The CDR3 DNA reads TGTGCCAGCAGTGACCCGGGGCAGGGGACTTACGAGCAGTACTTC. Protein product: CASSDPGQGTYEQYF.

The J gene is TRBJ2-1, the V gene TRBV7-2, with D uncertain. Per germline, CDR1 SGHTA and CDR2 FQGNSA. There are 14 residues in the CDR3. Trimming removed 8 bases at V and 7 bases at J, with 18 bases between. Here the CDR3 DNA reads TGTGCCAGCCAACTGACCTTAACCGGGAATGAGCAGTTCTTC. Encoded protein: CASQLTLTGNEQFF.